Below, 14 T cell receptor beta chains from the same sample are listed, as sequenced in a study of CD8 T cells in Susac syndrome. An input of about 0.5 to 1 ug of RNA was subjected to reverse transcription using random hexamers. TCRdb fed the immunoSEQ multiplex PCR reads into MiXCR, producing one record per CDR3 protein. The table shows roughly 150,000 distinct CDR3 sequences, with about 95% occurring only once. What was sequenced was CD4+ T cells from PBMCs. These receptor sequences come from a human donor with Susac syndrome.

J is TRBJ2-7 and V is TRBV11-2; D is unclear. Trimming took 4 bases from V and 2 from J, leaving 15 bases between them. The germline V gene has CDR1 SGHAT and CDR2 FQNNGV. CDR3 length: 15 amino acids. CDR3 loop: CASSSDPGSTYEQYF. In DNA, the CDR3 is TGTGCCAGCAGCTCAGACCCCGGGTCGACCTACGAGCAGTACTTC.

This chain uses TRBV12-3 or TRBV12-4 with TRBJ1-6, with 7 bases aligning to TRBD1. The length of the CDR3 is 13 residues. V lost 9 bases to trimming and J lost 5 bases; unmatched junction nucleotides: 4. The CDR3 loop reads CASHRGNNSPLHF. In DNA form, the CDR3 reads TGTGCCAGTCACAGGGGAAATAATTCACCCCTCCACTTT.

The rearrangement joins TRBV15 to TRBJ1-4, with D possibly matching TRBD1 (6 bases). CDR3 length equals 13 residues. Trimming took off 9 bases at V and 5 bases at J, with 13 bases between the two ends. From germline, CDR1 is LNHNV and CDR2 YYDKDF (reference sequence). The CDR3, as DNA: TGTGCCACTGCGACAGGTGGAAATGAAAAACTGTTTTTT. Protein sequence: CATATGGNEKLFF.

The genes are TRBV20-1 and TRBJ1-5; possibly TRBD1 for D (6 bases). Germline-derived CDR1 and CDR2 are DFQATT and SNEGSKA (reference sequence). This CDR3 has 19 residues. Trimming cost V 0 bases and J 2 bases, with 23 bases left between them. The DNA of the CDR3 is TGCAGTGCTAGAGATGCGGGGGGGGCCGGGATCAGGGGCAATCAGCCCCAGCATTTT. It codes for CSARDAGGAGIRGNQPQHF.

This rearrangement joins TRBV29-1 to TRBJ1-4; a possible D gene is TRBD1 (5 bases). There are 12 residues in the CDR3. Trimming stripped 4 bases from V and 7 bases from J, with 10 bases between. Germline V lookup: CDR1 SQVTM, CDR2 ANQGSEA. The CDR3 DNA reads TGCAGCGTTGCAACAGGCTCTGAAAAACTGTTTTTT. This sequence encodes CSVATGSEKLFF.

The CDR3 DNA is TGCGCCAGCAGCCAGGAAGGAGAGTCACCCCTCCACTTT. It yields the protein CASSQEGESPLHF. V and J are TRBV4-1 and TRBJ1-6, with D uncertain. From germline, CDR1 is MGHRA and CDR2 YSYEKL. V was clipped by 3 bases and J by 10 bases, with 10 bases between them. The CDR3 runs 13 residues.

The genes are TRBV12-3 or TRBV12-4 and TRBJ2-3; the D call may be TRBD1 or TRBD2 (5 bases each). The V end was cut by 6 bases, the J end by 2 bases, with 15 bases between. The CDR3 is made up of 15 amino acids. The CDR3 coding sequence is TGTGCCAGCAGCCTTTTCCGGGGACCCACAGATACGCAGTATTTT. Its translation is CASSLFRGPTDTQYF.

The rearrangement joins TRBV18 to TRBJ2-4; 7 bases agree with TRBD1. With 3 bases clipped from V and 6 bases from J, the junction kept 11 bases outside the gene matches. The length of the CDR3 is 16 residues. Germline V gene lookup returns CDR1 KGHSH and CDR2 LQKENI. The CDR3 loop is CASSPLPGQQRNIQYF. In DNA form, the CDR3 reads TGTGCCAGCTCACCTCTACCGGGACAGCAACGAAACATTCAGTACTTC.

The CDR3 DNA sequence: TGTGCCAGCTCCCCAGCGGGGGGGTATACGCAGTATTTT. Translated, it gives CASSPAGGYTQYF. This chain joins TRBV25-1 and TRBJ2-3; 10 bases agree with TRBD2. In germline, CDR1 is MGHDK, CDR2 SYGVNS. With 8 bases clipped from V and 7 bases from J, the junction kept 6 bases outside the gene matches. This CDR3 region has 13 residues. The variable domain in full, completed from reference TRBV25-1 and TRBJ2-3, reads EADIYQTPRYLVIGTGKKITLECSQTMGHDKMYWYQQDPGMELHLIHYSYGVNSTEKGDLSSESTVSRIRTEHFPLTLESARPSHTSQYLCASSPAGGYTQYFGPGTRLTVL.

The chain has TRBV6-5 and TRBJ2-7; possible D gene TRBD1, 6 bases. Germline CDR1 is MNHEY and CDR2 is SVGAGI. The CDR3 has 12 residues. Trimming pared 5 bases from V and 3 bases from J, leaving 8 bases between. CDR3 residues: CASSQQGYEQYF. The CDR3 DNA sequence: TGTGCCAGCAGTCAACAGGGCTACGAGCAGTACTTC.

The rearrangement joins TRBV27 to TRBJ2-7, with TRBD1 identical over 7 bases. This CDR3 has 16 residues. Trimming cost V 5 bases and J 5 bases; bases outside gene matches: 15. Germline V lookup: CDR1 MNHEY, CDR2 SMNVEV (reference sequence). The DNA for the CDR3 is TGTGCCAGCAGTCCATGGTCTACAGGGGCGATGGACGAGCAGTACTTC. This gives the protein CASSPWSTGAMDEQYF.

The gene calls are TRBV7-9 and TRBJ1-2; D is ambiguous. Per the germline V gene, CDR1 is SEHNR and CDR2 is FQNEAQ (reference sequence). The CDR3 totals 12 residues. The V end was cut by 5 bases, the J end by 10 bases, with 14 bases between. This chain's CDR3 is CASSHGSRPYTF. In DNA form, the CDR3 reads TGTGCCAGCAGCCATGGGAGCAGGCCCTACACCTTC.

The chain joins TRBV4-1 to TRBJ2-1; weak D call: TRBD2 (6 bases). V lost 0 bases, J lost 0 bases, and 9 bases lay in between. Germline values: CDR1 MGHRA, CDR2 YSYEKL. The CDR3 is made up of 16 amino acids. CDR3 sequence: CASSQEGGTSYNEQFF. CDR3 DNA: TGCGCCAGCAGCCAAGAGGGCGGGACCTCCTACAATGAGCAGTTCTTC.

V gene TRBV7-2 combines with J gene TRBJ2-6; D is perhaps TRBD1 (5 bases). Trimming cost V 1 base and J 0 bases, with 7 bases left between them. Germline V gene sequence: CDR1 SGHTA, CDR2 FQGNSA. This CDR3 has 16 amino acids. The CDR3 loop reads CASSLVGASGANVLTF. In DNA form, the CDR3 reads TGTGCCAGCAGCTTAGTTGGGGCCTCTGGGGCCAACGTCCTGACTTTC.